This TCR beta chain appears in the sequencing data of a study of blood T cell repertoires in COVID-19. Study summary: Sites across the United States, Italy and Spain contributed samples from acute and convalescent COVID-19. The cDNA or gDNA used as material had been derived from T cells, B-cell-depleted T cells, or PBMCs.

Original processing methods: Estimation of nucleated cell counts was performed using reference gene primer amplification. Profiled with immunoSEQ multiplex PCR; TCRdb holds only in-frame clones, not every one. V and J calls and clone size come straight from that table; D and trimming were deduced from the DNA. Of 100,000 or so clones in the sample, around 83% were seen once. V dropped 1 base and J dropped 3 bases, with 10 bases sitting between them. Germline V gene sequence: CDR1 SGHNT, CDR2 YYREEE (reference sequence). The CDR3 consists of 14 residues. V and J are TRBV5-4 and TRBJ1-1; D unresolved. This clonotype was sampled from a woman aged 60 to 75 in a cohort sampled during active or convalescent COVID-19. The sequencing input was peripheral blood. CDR3 DNA: TGTGCCAGCAGCTTGTCTTCCGGGGACACTGAAGCTTTCTTT. This sequence encodes CASSLSSGDTEAFF.